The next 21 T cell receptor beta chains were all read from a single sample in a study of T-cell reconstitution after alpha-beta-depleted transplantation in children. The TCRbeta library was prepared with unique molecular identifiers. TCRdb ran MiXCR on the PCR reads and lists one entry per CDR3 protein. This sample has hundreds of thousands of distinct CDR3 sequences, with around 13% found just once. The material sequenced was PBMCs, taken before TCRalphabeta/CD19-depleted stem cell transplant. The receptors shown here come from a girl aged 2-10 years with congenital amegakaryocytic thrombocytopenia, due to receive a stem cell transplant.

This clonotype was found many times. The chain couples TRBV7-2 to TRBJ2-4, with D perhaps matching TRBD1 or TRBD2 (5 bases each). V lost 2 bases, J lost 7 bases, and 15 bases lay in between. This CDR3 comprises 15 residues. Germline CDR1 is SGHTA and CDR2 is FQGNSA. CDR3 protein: CASSLPGSLENIQYF. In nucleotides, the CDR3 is TGTGCCAGCAGCTTACCAGGGAGTCTGGAGAACATTCAGTACTTC.

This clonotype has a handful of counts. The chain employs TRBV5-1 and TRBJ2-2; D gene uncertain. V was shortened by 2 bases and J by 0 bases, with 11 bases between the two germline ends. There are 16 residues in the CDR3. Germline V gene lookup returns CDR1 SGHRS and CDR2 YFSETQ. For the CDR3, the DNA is TGCGCCAGCAGCTTAGATTCAGGCGCGAACACCGGGGAGCTGTTTTTT. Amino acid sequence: CASSLDSGANTGELFF.

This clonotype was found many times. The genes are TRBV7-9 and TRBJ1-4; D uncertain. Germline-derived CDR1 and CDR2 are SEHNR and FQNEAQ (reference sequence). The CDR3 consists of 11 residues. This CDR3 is CAERTNEKLFF. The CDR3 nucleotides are TGTGCTGAGCGGACGAATGAAAAACTGTTTTTT.

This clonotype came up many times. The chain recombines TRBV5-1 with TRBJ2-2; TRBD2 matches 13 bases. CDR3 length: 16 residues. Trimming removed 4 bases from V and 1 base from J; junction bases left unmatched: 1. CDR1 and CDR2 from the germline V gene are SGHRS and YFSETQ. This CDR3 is CASSRLAGGNTGELFF. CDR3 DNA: TGCGCCAGCAGCCGACTAGCGGGAGGGAACACCGGGGAGCTGTTTTTT. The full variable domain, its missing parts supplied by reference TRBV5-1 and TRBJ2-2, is KAGVTQTPRYLIKTRGQQVTLSCSPISGHRSVSWYQQTPGQGLQFLFEYFSETQRNKGNFPGRFSGRQFSNSRSEMNVSTLELGDSALYLCASSRLAGGNTGELFFGEGSRLTVL.

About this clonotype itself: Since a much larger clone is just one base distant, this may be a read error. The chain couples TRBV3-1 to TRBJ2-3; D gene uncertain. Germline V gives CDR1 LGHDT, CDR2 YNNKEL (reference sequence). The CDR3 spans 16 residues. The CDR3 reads CSSSVLVSSSTDTQYF. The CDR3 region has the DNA TGTTCCAGCAGCGTCCTCGTGAGTTCTAGCACAGATACGCAGTATTTT.

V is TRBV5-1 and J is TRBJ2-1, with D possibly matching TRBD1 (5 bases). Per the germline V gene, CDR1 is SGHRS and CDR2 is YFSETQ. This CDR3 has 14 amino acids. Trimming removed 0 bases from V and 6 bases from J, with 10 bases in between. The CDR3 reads CASSLDDSRNEQFF. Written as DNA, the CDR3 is TGCGCCAGCAGCTTGGACGACAGTCGCAATGAGCAGTTCTTC.

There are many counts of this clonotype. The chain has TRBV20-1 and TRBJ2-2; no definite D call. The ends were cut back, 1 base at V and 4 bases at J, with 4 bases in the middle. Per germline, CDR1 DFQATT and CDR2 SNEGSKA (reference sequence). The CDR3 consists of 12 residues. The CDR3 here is CSARGGTGELFF. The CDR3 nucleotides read TGCAGTGCTAGAGGGGGCACCGGGGAGCTGTTTTTT.

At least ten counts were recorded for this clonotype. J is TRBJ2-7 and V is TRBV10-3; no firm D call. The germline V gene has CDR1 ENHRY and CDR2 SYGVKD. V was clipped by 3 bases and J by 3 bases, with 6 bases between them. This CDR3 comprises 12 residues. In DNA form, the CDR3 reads TGTGCCATCAGTGACACGGGCTACGAGCAGTACTTC. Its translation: CAISDTGYEQYF.

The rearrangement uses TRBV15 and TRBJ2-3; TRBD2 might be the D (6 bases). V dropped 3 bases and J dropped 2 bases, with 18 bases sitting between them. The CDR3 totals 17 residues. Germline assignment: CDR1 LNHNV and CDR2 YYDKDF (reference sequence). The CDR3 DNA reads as TGTGCCACCAGCAGTTACCCGGGACTCCAGACCACAGATACGCAGTATTTT. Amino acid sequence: CATSSYPGLQTTDTQYF.

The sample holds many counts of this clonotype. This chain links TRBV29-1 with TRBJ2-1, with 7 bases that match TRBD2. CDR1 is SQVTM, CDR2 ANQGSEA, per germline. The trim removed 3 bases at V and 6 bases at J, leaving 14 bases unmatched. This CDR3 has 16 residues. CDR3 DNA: TGCAGCGTTGATGTCCCTGGGGGGAGGGCCTTCAATGAGCAGTTCTTC. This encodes CSVDVPGGRAFNEQFF.

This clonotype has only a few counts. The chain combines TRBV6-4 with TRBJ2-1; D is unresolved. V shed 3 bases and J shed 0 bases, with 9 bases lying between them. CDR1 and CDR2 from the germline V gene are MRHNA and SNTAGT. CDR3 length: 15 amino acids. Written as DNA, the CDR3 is TGTGCCAGCAGTGAGTGGGCTAGCTCCTACAATGAGCAGTTCTTC. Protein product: CASSEWASSYNEQFF.

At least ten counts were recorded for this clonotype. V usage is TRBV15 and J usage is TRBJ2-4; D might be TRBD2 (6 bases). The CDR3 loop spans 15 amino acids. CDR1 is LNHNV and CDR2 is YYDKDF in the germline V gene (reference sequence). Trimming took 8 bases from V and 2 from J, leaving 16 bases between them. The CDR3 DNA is TGTGCCACCCGGGGCGGACGGGAGCCCAAAAACATTCAGTACTTC. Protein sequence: CATRGGREPKNIQYF.

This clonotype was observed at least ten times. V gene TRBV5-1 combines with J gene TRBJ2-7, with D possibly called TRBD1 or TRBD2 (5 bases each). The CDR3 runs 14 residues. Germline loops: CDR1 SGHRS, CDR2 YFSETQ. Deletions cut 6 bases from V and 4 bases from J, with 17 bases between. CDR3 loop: CASTRMMGVYEQYF. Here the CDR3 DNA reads TGCGCCAGCACTCGAATGATGGGGGTTTACGAGCAGTACTTC.

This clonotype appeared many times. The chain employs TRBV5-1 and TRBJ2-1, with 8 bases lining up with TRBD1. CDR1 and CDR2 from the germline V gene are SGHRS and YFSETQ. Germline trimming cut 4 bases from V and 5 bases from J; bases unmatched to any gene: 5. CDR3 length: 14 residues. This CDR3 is CASSPGQGHNEQFF. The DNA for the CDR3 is TGCGCCAGCAGCCCAGGACAGGGTCACAATGAGCAGTTCTTC.

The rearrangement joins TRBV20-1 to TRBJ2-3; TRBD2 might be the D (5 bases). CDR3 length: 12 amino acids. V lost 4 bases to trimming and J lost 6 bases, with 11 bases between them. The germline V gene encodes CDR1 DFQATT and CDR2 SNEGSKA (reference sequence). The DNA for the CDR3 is TGCAGTGCTACGGGGATCTGGGATACGCAGTATTTT. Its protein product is CSATGIWDTQYF.

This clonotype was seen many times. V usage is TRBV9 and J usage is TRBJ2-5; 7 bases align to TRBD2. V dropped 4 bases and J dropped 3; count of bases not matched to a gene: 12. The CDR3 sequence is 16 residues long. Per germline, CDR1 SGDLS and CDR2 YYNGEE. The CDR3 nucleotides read TGTGCCAGCAGCTCCCGGTCCGGGAGGCTGGAAGAGACCCAGTACTTC. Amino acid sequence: CASSSRSGRLEETQYF. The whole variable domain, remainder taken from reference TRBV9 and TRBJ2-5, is DSGVTQTPKHLITATGQRVTLRCSPRSGDLSVYWYQQSLDQGLQFLIQYYNGEERAKGNILERFSAQQFPDLHSELNLSSLELGDSALYFCASSSRSGRLEETQYFGPGTRLLVL.

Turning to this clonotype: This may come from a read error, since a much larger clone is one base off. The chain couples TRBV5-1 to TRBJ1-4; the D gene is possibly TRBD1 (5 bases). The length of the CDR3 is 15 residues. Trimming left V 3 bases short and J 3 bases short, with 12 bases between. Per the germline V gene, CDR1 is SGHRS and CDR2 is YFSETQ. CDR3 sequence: CASSSVGRPNEKLFF. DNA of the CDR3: TGCGCCAGCAGCTCGGTGGGACGCCCTAATGAAAAACTGTTTTTT.

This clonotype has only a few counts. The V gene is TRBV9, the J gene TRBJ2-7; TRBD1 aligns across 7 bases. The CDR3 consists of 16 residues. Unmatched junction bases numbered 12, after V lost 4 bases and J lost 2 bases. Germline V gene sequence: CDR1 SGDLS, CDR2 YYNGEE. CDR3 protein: CASSPRQGPSPYEQYF. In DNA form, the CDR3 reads TGTGCCAGCAGCCCTCGACAGGGCCCTTCCCCCTACGAGCAGTACTTC.

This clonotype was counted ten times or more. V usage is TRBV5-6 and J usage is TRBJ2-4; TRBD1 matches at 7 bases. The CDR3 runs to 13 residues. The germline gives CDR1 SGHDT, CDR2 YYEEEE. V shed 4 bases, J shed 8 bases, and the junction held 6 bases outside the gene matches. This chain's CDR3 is CASSRTDRDIQYF. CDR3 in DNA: TGTGCCAGCAGCCGTACAGACAGGGACATTCAGTACTTC. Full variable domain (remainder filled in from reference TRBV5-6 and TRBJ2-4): DAGVTQSPTHLIKTRGQQVTLRCSPKSGHDTVSWYQQALGQGPQFIFQYYEEEERQRGNFPDRFSGHQFPNYSSELNVNALLLGDSALYLCASSRTDRDIQYFGAGTRLSVL.

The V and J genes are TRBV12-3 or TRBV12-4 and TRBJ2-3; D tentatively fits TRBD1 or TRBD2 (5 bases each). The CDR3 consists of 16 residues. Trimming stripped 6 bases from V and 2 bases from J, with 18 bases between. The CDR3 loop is CASSLIGVGDTDTQYF. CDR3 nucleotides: TGTGCCAGCAGCCTCATCGGGGTGGGGGACACAGATACGCAGTATTTT.

The CDR3 reads CASSDEGHSSNNSPLHF. CDR3 DNA: TGTGCCAGCAGTGACGAGGGGCATTCTTCCAATAATTCACCCCTCCACTTT. V usage is TRBV6-1 and J usage is TRBJ1-6; D possibly corresponds to TRBD1 (5 bases). Trimming removed 3 bases from V and 5 bases from J, with 17 bases in between. This CDR3 contains 17 residues. From germline, CDR1 is MNHNS and CDR2 SASEGT.